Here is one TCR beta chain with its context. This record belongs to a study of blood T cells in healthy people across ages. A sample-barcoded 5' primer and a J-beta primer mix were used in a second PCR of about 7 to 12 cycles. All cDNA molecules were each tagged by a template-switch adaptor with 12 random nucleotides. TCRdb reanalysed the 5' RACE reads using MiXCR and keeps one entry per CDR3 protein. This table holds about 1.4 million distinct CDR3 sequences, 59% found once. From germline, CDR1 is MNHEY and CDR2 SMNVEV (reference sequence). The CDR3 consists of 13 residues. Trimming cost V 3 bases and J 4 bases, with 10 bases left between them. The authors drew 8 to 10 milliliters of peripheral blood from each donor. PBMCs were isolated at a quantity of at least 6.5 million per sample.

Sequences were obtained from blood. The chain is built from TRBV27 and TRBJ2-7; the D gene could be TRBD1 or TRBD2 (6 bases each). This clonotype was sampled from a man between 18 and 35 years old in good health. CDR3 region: CASSFQGRYEQYF. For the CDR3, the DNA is TGTGCCAGCAGTTTCCAGGGGAGGTACGAGCAGTACTTC.